This T cell receptor beta chain appears in the sequencing data of a study of control samples from healthy donors and cancer patients. The data were produced by immunoSEQ multiplex PCR, yet TCRdb's version contains in-frame clones alone and is incomplete. The sample has 140,000 or so clones; around 94% are singletons. This receptor was taken from a man aged 55 to 70 with colorectal cancer. The sequencing input was PBMCs.

This CDR3 is CASSPRGDRGTYGYTF. The CDR3 DNA sequence: TGTGCCAGCAGCCCGAGGGGGGACAGGGGTACCTATGGCTACACCTTC. The gene calls are TRBV5-8 and TRBJ1-2, with 10 bases aligning to TRBD1. The J segment lost 4 bases and the V segment lost 4 bases, leaving 10 bases of the junction unmatched. The CDR3 sequence is 16 residues long. Per germline, CDR1 SGHTS and CDR2 YDEGEE.